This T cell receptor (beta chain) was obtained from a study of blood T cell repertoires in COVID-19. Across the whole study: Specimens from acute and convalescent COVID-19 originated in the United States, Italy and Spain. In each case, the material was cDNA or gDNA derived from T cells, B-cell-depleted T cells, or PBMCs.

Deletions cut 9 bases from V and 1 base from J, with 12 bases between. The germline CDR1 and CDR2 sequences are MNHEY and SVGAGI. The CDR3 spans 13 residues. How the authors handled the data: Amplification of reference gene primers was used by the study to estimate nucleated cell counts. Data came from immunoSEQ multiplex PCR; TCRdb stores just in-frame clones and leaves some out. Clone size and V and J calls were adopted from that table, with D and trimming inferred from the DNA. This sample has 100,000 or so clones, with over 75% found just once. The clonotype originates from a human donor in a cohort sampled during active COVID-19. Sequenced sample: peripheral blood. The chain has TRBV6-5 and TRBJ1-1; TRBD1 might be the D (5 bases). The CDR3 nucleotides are TGTGCCAGTTCCTTAACAGGGAACACTGAAGCTTTCTTT. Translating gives CASSLTGNTEAFF.